Each of the 21 T cell receptor beta chains below was sequenced from the same sample in a study of response to subunit inactivated influenza vaccine listed by TCRdb under 2018. To prepare the library, RT-PCR was applied. The reads were generated on an Illumina HiSeq 2500. TCRdb's own reprocessing of the public reads used fastp at Q25 and MiXCR and kept productive beta chains. CDR3 protein sequences are deduplicated, and each keeps its most common genes and DNA. Across this sample there are around 570,000 distinct CDR3 sequences, with approximately 10% seen only once. The ten largest clonotypes hold around 10% of the sample. The same data also contributed to another study, on T cells expressing NK-cell markers. According to the second study: 5'RACE template switching, by which a universal primer site and unique molecular identifiers were added, was used to make TCR beta cDNA libraries.

This specimen was PBMCs from blood, taken on the day of vaccination. Receptor source: a man aged 50-60 years who received an inactivated influenza vaccine. Donor details come from another sample of the same person, matched by shared clones.

This clonotype was observed many times. The chain carries TRBV5-1 and TRBJ2-1; D is undetermined. Trimming shortened V by 0 bases and J by 15 bases, and 10 bases separated the two germline ends. The germline V gene has CDR1 SGHRS and CDR2 YFSETQ. The CDR3 runs 11 residues. In DNA form, the CDR3 reads TGCGCCAGCAGCTTGGCCGGAGAAAGGTTCTTC. This encodes CASSLAGERFF.

V usage is TRBV12-3 or TRBV12-4 and J usage is TRBJ2-7; no clear D gene. The CDR3 runs to 13 residues. Trimming stripped 1 base from V and 5 bases from J, with 9 bases between. This CDR3 reads CASSLVIRDEQYF. CDR3 DNA sequence: TGTGCCAGCAGTTTAGTAATTCGGGACGAGCAGTACTTC.

V is TRBV29-1 and J is TRBJ2-7; 11 positions agree with TRBD2. V lost 6 bases to trimming and J lost 2 bases; unmatched junction nucleotides: 9. Germline CDR1 SQVTM, CDR2 ANQGSEA. This CDR3 is built from 15 residues. The CDR3 nucleotides read TGCAGCGTCCTAAAACTAGCGGGAGTGGCCTACGAGCAGTACTTC. It specifies CSVLKLAGVAYEQYF.

This chain connects TRBV29-1 to TRBJ2-3; unclear D gene. Trimming removed 7 bases from V and 1 base from J, with 12 bases in between. The CDR3 consists of 13 residues. Per the germline V gene, CDR1 is SQVTM and CDR2 is ANQGSEA. Here the CDR3 reads CSASRQGTDTQYF. CDR3 nucleotide sequence: TGCAGCGCCAGTCGGCAGGGCACAGATACGCAGTATTTT.

The V call is TRBV15, the J call TRBJ2-7; 8 bases are a match to TRBD1. With V trimmed by 4 bases and J by 8 bases, 10 bases remained unmatched. There are 14 residues in the CDR3. Germline CDR1 LNHNV, CDR2 YYDKDF (reference sequence). The CDR3 sequence is CATSTGQDRMKQYF. As DNA, the CDR3 is TGTGCCACCAGCACGGGACAGGATCGGATGAAGCAGTACTTC.

The CDR3 coding sequence is TGCAGTGCTAGATTTCAAGCGGGGCAAGAGACCCAGTACTTC. Translation: CSARFQAGQETQYF. The chain carries TRBV20-1 and TRBJ2-5; 7 nucleotides align to TRBD2. The junction had 5 bases not matched to a gene; V was cut back by 2 bases and J by 2 bases. The CDR3 contains 14 residues. Germline-derived CDR1 and CDR2 are DFQATT and SNEGSKA (reference sequence).

This chain links TRBV20-1 with TRBJ2-1, with D tentatively TRBD2 (5 bases). CDR1 is DFQATT and CDR2 is SNEGSKA in the germline V gene (reference sequence). Between the trimmed V and J ends, which lost 4 bases and 6 bases, there was a span of 16 bases. The length of the CDR3 is 14 residues. CDR3 sequence: CSAKVPLRGNEQFF. DNA of the CDR3: TGCAGTGCTAAGGTCCCTCTCCGGGGCAATGAGCAGTTCTTC.

The rearrangement links TRBV20-1 to TRBJ2-7, with D perhaps being TRBD1 or TRBD2 (5 bases each). The CDR3 is 14 amino acids. V was shortened by 3 bases and J by 2 bases, with 14 bases between the two germline ends. Per germline, CDR1 DFQATT and CDR2 SNEGSKA (reference sequence). CDR3 region: CSASRGADTYEQYF. CDR3 DNA sequence: TGCAGTGCTAGTAGGGGAGCGGATACCTACGAGCAGTACTTC.

This chain links TRBV6-5 with TRBJ2-7; D is uncertain. Trimming stripped 0 bases from V and 2 bases from J, with 11 bases between. This CDR3 has 15 amino acids. Per germline, CDR1 MNHEY and CDR2 SVGAGI. The CDR3 nucleotides are TGTGCCAGCAGTTACTCGTGGAGTCTCGCCTACGAGCAGTACTTC. Translated, it gives CASSYSWSLAYEQYF.

The V call is TRBV7-2, the J call TRBJ2-3; D possibly corresponds to TRBD2 (7 bases). From germline, CDR1 is SGHTA and CDR2 FQGNSA. The CDR3 runs to 16 residues. Trimming removed 6 bases at V and 1 base at J, with 17 bases between. The CDR3 here is CASSPLGGARTDTQYF. The CDR3 bases are TGTGCCAGCAGTCCTCTTGGGGGGGCCCGCACAGATACGCAGTATTTT. The full variable domain, in which reference TRBV7-2 and TRBJ2-3 provide the parts outside the CDR3, is GAGVSQSPSNKVTEKGKDVELRCDPISGHTALYWYRQSLGQGLEFLIYFQGNSAPDKSGLPSDRFSAERTGGSVSTLTIQRTQQEDSAVYLCASSPLGGARTDTQYFGPGTRLTVL.

This clonotype has just one count. The rearrangement joins TRBV12-3 or TRBV12-4 to TRBJ2-7, with D perhaps TRBD1 (5 bases). Trimming stripped 10 bases from V and 2 bases from J, with 15 bases between. The CDR3 has 13 residues. CDR3 protein: CAKSKDMPYEQYF. The DNA of the CDR3 is TGTGCCAAGAGCAAGGACATGCCCTACGAGCAGTACTTC.

This clonotype was found many times. This sequence joins TRBV12-3 or TRBV12-4 and TRBJ2-7; 8 bases fit TRBD1. CDR3 size: 13 residues. V lost 6 bases to trimming and J lost 12 bases; unmatched junction nucleotides: 13. DNA for the CDR3: TGTGCCAGCAGCACCGGGACAGGACTCGACTGGTACTTC. This translates into CASSTGTGLDWYF.

This clonotype was observed a few times. The chain is built from TRBV11-2 and TRBJ2-1, with 12 positions matching TRBD2. There are 17 residues in the CDR3. Trimming at V came to 0 bases and at J to 8 bases, leaving 8 bases not matched to a gene. The germline V gene has CDR1 SGHAT and CDR2 FQNNGV. DNA for the CDR3: TGTGCCAGCAGCTTAGAGTTAGGACTAGCGGGATCGGATGAGCAGTTCTTC. It encodes CASSLELGLAGSDEQFF. Supplemented by reference TRBV11-2 and TRBJ2-1, the full variable domain reads EAGVAQSPRYKIIEKRQSVAFWCNPISGHATLYWYQQILGQGPKLLIQFQNNGVVDDSQLPKDRFSAERLKGVDSTLKIQPAKLEDSAVYLCASSLELGLAGSDEQFFGPGTRLTVL.

This clonotype was observed a handful of times. The gene calls are TRBV24-1 and TRBJ2-5; D is uncertain. CDR1 and CDR2 from the germline V gene are KGHDR and SFDVKD. This CDR3 has 12 residues. V lost 9 bases and J lost 4, with 11 bases in between. The CDR3 DNA is TGTGCCACCGCTACAAGGGCAGAGACCCAGTACTTC. Translating it yields CATATRAETQYF.

This clonotype was recorded a few times. This rearrangement joins TRBV6-5 to TRBJ2-7, with D uncertain. The CDR3 is 13 residues long. V dropped 0 bases and J dropped 5 bases, with 8 bases sitting between them. CDR1 MNHEY and CDR2 SVGAGI come from the germline V gene. The CDR3 DNA reads TGTGCCAGCAGTTACTCTTGGGTTAACGAGCAGTACTTC. Its protein product is CASSYSWVNEQYF.

This clonotype was counted between two and nine times. The chain uses TRBV6-2 or TRBV6-3 and TRBJ1-5; D may be TRBD1 (5 bases). Germline V gives CDR1 MNHEY, CDR2 SVGEGT. The CDR3 contains 19 residues. V was shortened by 3 bases and J by 2 bases, with 23 bases between the two germline ends. CDR3 DNA: TGTGCCAGCAGTTATTTACCCTCACAGGCTAGAGGAGGCAATCAGCCCCAGCATTTT. Amino acid sequence: CASSYLPSQARGGNQPQHF.

The rearrangement uses TRBV20-1 and TRBJ2-5; D unresolved. Germline CDR1 and CDR2: DFQATT and SNEGSKA (reference sequence). The CDR3 spans 13 residues. The V end was cut by 6 bases, the J end by 5 bases, with 16 bases between. The chain's CDR3 is CSAQVPNLETQYF. CDR3 nucleotides: TGCAGTGCCCAAGTCCCCAACTTGGAGACCCAGTACTTC.

The gene calls are TRBV27 and TRBJ2-3; the D is unclear. This CDR3 has 13 residues. The V end lost 5 bases, the J end lost 6 bases, and 12 bases lay between the germline ends. Germline CDR1 is MNHEY and CDR2 is SMNVEV (reference sequence). This chain's CDR3 is CASSGIETDTQYF. CDR3 nucleotide sequence: TGTGCCAGCAGTGGAATCGAGACGGATACGCAGTATTTT.

The chain has TRBV5-1 and TRBJ2-2; perhaps TRBD1 as D (5 bases). Germline V gene data show CDR1 as SGHRS and CDR2 as YFSETQ. Trimming took off 4 bases at V and 0 bases at J, with 13 bases between the two ends. This CDR3 is built from 16 residues. Here the CDR3 DNA reads TGCGCCAGCAGCCAACAGGTTTACTCGAACACCGGGGAGCTGTTTTTT. It is translated as CASSQQVYSNTGELFF. Full variable domain (rest looked up from reference TRBV5-1 and TRBJ2-2): KAGVTQTPRYLIKTRGQQVTLSCSPISGHRSVSWYQQTPGQGLQFLFEYFSETQRNKGNFPGRFSGRQFSNSRSEMNVSTLELGDSALYLCASSQQVYSNTGELFFGEGSRLTVL.

This clonotype was counted only a few times. The chain joins TRBV4-3 to TRBJ2-2; D is possibly TRBD1 (6 bases). From germline, CDR1 is LGHNA and CDR2 YSLEER. The V and J ends lost 3 bases and 3 bases respectively, with 17 bases between them. This CDR3 region has 17 residues. In DNA form, the CDR3 reads TGCGCCAGCAGCCAGCTCTTAACAGGGCGGGACACCGGGGAGCTGTTTTTT. It is translated as CASSQLLTGRDTGELFF.

The genes are TRBV2 and TRBJ2-7; 9 bases fit TRBD2. The V segment lost 8 bases and the J segment 1 base; nucleotides outside the gene matches: 9. The CDR3 covers 15 residues. Germline loops: CDR1 SNHLY, CDR2 FYNNEI. CDR3 bases: TGTGCCAGCCGGAGGGAACTAGCGGGTTCCTACGAGCAGTACTTC. Protein sequence: CASRRELAGSYEQYF. The full variable domain, with the rest looked up from reference TRBV2 and TRBJ2-7, is EPEVTQTPSHQVTQMGQEVILRCVPISNHLYFYWYRQILGQKVEFLVSFYNNEISEKSEIFDDQFSVERPDGSNFTLKIRSTKLEDSAMYFCASRRELAGSYEQYFGPGTRLTVT.